This T cell receptor (beta chain) was captured in a study of blood T cell repertoires in COVID-19. Per germline, CDR1 SGHKS and CDR2 YYEKEE (reference sequence). This CDR3 region has 15 residues. Trimming pared 0 bases from V and 2 bases from J, leaving 9 bases between. A few counts support this clone. TCRdb's copy holds only in-frame clones and misses some; the assay was immunoSEQ multiplex PCR. Here the sample spans 150,000 to 200,000 clones, approximately 85% being singletons. The receptor was isolated from a man in his forties or fifties who had recovered from COVID-19. This chain connects TRBV5-5 to TRBJ2-1; tentatively, D is TRBD2 (6 bases). Sample: PBMCs or T cells enriched from blood (not recorded which). The CDR3 region has the DNA TGTGCCAGCAGCTTGGGACTAGTAACCTACAATGAGCAGTTCTTC. This sequence encodes CASSLGLVTYNEQFF.